These T cell receptor beta chains were read from a single sample in a study of T-cell reconstitution after alpha-beta-depleted transplantation in children. TCRdb itself ran the PCR reads through MiXCR, one entry per CDR3 protein. Found here are around 140,000 distinct CDR3 sequences, 8.8% of them singletons; the top ten hold about a sixth. Material: PBMCs, mostly from graft donor cells, obtained 180 days after TCRalphabeta/CD19-depleted stem cell transplant. Source of these receptors: a female patient aged 2-9 years who had a stem cell transplant for congenital amegakaryocytic thrombocytopenia, so the T cells may come from the graft donor. The CDR3 runs from the conserved cysteine through the conserved F or W. Fields, in order: V gene, J gene, D gene, CDR3 protein. A D gene is named only where the DNA matches it firmly.

TRBV7-2	TRBJ2-6	-	CASSPTVGSGANVLTF
TRBV10-3	TRBJ2-2	-	CAIKGTGELFF
TRBV20-1	TRBJ1-1	-	CSARTLDNTEAFF
TRBV20-1	TRBJ2-1	-	CSAPGPRGYEQFF
TRBV20-1	TRBJ2-3	TRBD2	CSPKASSGSTDTQYF
TRBV11-2	TRBJ2-3	TRBD2	CASVPGLAGVRDTQYF
TRBV20-1	TRBJ2-1	TRBD2	CSALTSGPYNEQFF
TRBV7-2	TRBJ1-1	-	CASSLVARENTEAFF
TRBV5-1	TRBJ2-3	TRBD1	CASSLEGQLLDTQYF
TRBV5-1	TRBJ1-1	-	CASSLVRGQTEAFF
TRBV20-1	TRBJ1-6	-	CSASDRLGNSPLHF
TRBV4-2	TRBJ2-2	TRBD2	CASSPGGRATGELFF
TRBV4-2	TRBJ1-1	-	CASSQDNDMNTEAFF
TRBV28	TRBJ1-2	-	CATNSPRGDGYTF
TRBV20-1	TRBJ2-7	-	CSARARFVYEQYF
TRBV24-1	TRBJ1-2	-	CATSDAYGYTF
TRBV24-1	TRBJ2-3	TRBD1	CATGTATDTQYF
TRBV5-1	TRBJ2-1	TRBD2	CASSPSGTKHYNEQFF
TRBV18	TRBJ2-7	TRBD1	CASAKDTGAYEQYF
TRBV7-9	TRBJ2-7	-	CASSFLSDGSYEQYF
TRBV20-1	TRBJ1-1	-	CSASKGRWAFF
TRBV12-3/TRBV12-4	TRBJ2-3	TRBD2	CASSLAPSGPYTDTQYF
TRBV6-1	TRBJ2-7	-	CASSPGPATLYEQYF
TRBV3-1	TRBJ1-1	-	CASSLIGTEAFF
TRBV6-1	TRBJ2-1	TRBD1	CASSARDRGGNEQFF
TRBV20-1	TRBJ2-1	-	CSAPNGGSYHEQFF
TRBV28	TRBJ2-7	-	CASSSPWDNRRTYEQYF
TRBV7-9	TRBJ2-7	-	CASSSRSEGLYEQYF
TRBV4-1	TRBJ2-2	TRBD1	CASRRPGQGDGELFF
TRBV5-1	TRBJ2-3	-	CASSENWDTQYF
TRBV5-5	TRBJ2-5	TRBD1	CASSATGEETQYF
TRBV7-2	TRBJ2-3	TRBD2	CASSTWGLAVSTDTQYF
TRBV12-3/TRBV12-4	TRBJ2-1	-	CASSPRGGRVGNEQFF
TRBV5-6	TRBJ2-7	-	CASSFFSGAVGEQYF
TRBV28	TRBJ1-3	-	CASSLGVRPKMGNTIYF
TRBV30	TRBJ2-2	-	CAWIPVGTRELFF